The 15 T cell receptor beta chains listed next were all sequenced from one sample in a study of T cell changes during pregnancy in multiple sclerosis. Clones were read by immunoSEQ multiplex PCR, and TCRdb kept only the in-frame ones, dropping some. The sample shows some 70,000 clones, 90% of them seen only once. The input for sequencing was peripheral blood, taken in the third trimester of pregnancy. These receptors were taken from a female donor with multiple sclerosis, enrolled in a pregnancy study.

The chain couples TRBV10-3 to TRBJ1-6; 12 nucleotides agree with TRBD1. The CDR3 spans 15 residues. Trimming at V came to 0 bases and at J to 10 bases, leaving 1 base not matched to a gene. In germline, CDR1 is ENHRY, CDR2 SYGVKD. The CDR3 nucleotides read TGTGCCATCAGTGAGTCCGGGACAGGGGGCTCACCCCTCCACTTT. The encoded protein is CAISESGTGGSPLHF.

CDR3 region: CASSSERLYGYTF. The CDR3 DNA follows: TGTGCCAGCAGCTCGGAGAGACTCTATGGCTACACCTTC. The chain carries TRBV7-6 and TRBJ1-2; D is unclear. Trimming left V 4 bases short and J 4 bases short, with 10 bases between. Germline V CDR1 and CDR2: SGHVS, FNYEAQ. The CDR3 loop spans 13 amino acids.

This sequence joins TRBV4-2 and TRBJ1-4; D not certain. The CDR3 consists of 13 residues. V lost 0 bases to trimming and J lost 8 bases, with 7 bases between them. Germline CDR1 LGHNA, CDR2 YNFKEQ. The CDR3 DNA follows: TGTGCCAGCAGCCAAGATCTTATAGAAAAACTGTTTTTT. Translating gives CASSQDLIEKLFF.

Here the CDR3 reads CASSLRGWDGYTF. Written as DNA, the CDR3 is TGTGCCAGCAGTTTACGGGGGTGGGATGGCTACACCTTC. V usage is TRBV27 and J usage is TRBJ1-2; TRBD1 is a possible D gene (5 bases). Trimming took off 2 bases at V and 6 bases at J, with 10 bases between the two ends. Germline-derived CDR1 and CDR2 are MNHEY and SMNVEV (reference sequence). This CDR3 is built from 13 residues.

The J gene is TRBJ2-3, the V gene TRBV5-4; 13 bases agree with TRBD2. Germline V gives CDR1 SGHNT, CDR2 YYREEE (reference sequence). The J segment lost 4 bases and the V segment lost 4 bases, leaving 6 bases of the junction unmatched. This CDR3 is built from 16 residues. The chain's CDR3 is CASSQRTSGGPDTQYF. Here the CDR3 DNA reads TGTGCCAGCAGCCAAAGGACTAGCGGGGGTCCAGATACGCAGTATTTT.

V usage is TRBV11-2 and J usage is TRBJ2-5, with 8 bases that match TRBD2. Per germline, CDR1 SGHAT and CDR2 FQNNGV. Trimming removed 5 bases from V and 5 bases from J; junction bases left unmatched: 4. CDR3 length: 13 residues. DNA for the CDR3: TGTGCCAGCAGCCTCGGGGGGGCGGAGACCCAGTACTTC. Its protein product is CASSLGGAETQYF.

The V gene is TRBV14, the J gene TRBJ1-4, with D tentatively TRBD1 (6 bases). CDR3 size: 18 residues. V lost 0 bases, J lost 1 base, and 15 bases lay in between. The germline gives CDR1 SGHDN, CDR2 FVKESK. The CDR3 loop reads CASSQDQGSWRTNEKLFF. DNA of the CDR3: TGTGCCAGCAGCCAAGATCAGGGGTCTTGGAGAACTAATGAAAAACTGTTTTTT.

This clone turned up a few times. Here the CDR3 reads CASSKTGSSYNEQFF. The CDR3 DNA follows: TGTGCCAGCAGTAAAACAGGGAGCTCCTACAATGAGCAGTTCTTC. The chain has TRBV6-5 and TRBJ2-1, with D possibly being TRBD1 (6 bases). The V end was cut by 5 bases, the J end by 0 bases, with 11 bases between. The germline V gene encodes CDR1 MNHEY and CDR2 SVGAGI. The CDR3 length is 15 residues.

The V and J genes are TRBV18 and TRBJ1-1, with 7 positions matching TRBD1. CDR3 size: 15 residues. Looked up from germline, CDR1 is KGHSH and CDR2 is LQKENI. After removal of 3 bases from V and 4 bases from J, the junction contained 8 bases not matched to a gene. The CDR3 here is CASSPDRTGGTEAFF. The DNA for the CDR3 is TGTGCCAGCTCACCGGACAGGACCGGGGGCACTGAAGCTTTCTTT.

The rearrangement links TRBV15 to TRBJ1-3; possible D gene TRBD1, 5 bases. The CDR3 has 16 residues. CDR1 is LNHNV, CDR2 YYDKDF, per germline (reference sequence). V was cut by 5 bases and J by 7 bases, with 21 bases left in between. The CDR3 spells CATSRTVPGESNTIYF. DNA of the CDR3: TGTGCCACCAGCCGGACGGTCCCGGGGGAGTCGAACACCATATATTTT.

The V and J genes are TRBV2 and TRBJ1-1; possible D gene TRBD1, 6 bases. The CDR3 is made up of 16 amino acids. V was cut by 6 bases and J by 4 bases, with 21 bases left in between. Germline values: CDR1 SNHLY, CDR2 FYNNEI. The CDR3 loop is CASRPDWRGARTEAFF. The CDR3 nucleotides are TGTGCCAGCAGACCCGACTGGCGGGGGGCCCGCACTGAAGCTTTCTTT.

CDR3 coding DNA: TGTGCCTCTTCACATCACCGAGGTAACCAAGAGACCCAGTACTTC. Translation: CASSHHRGNQETQYF. The chain couples TRBV30 to TRBJ2-5; no clear D gene. CDR1 and CDR2 (germline): GTSNPN, SVGIG (reference sequence). V gave up 7 bases and J gave up 0 bases, with 18 bases separating them. The CDR3 is 15 residues long.

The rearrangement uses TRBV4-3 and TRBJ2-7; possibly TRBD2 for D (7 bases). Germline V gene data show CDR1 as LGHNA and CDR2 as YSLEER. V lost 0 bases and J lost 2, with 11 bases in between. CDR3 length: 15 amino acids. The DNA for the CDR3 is TGCGCCAGCAGCCAAGATAAAGGGGGGGCCTACGAGCAGTACTTC. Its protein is CASSQDKGGAYEQYF.

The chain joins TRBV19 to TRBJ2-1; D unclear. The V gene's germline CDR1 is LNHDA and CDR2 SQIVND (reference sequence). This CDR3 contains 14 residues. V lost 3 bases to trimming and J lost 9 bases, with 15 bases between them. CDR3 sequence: CASSIGDRPGEQFF. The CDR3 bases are TGTGCCAGTAGTATTGGAGACCGCCCGGGTGAGCAGTTCTTC.

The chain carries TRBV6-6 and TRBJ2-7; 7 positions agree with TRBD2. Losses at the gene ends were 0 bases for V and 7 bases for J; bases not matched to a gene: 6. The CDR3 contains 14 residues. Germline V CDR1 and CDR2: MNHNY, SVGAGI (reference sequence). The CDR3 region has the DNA TGTGCCAGCAGTTACTCGAAGGGACTACCAGAGCAGTACTTC. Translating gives CASSYSKGLPEQYF.